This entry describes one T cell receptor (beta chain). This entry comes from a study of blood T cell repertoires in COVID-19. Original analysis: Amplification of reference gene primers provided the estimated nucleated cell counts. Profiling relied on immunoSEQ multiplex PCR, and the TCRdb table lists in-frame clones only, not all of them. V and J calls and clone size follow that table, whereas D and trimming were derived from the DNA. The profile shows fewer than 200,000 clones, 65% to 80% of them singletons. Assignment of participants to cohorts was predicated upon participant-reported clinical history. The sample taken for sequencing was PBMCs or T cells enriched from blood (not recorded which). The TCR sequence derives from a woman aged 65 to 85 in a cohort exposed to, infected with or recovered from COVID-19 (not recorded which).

CDR3 sequence: CASSLLAGANEQFF. The CDR3 nucleotides read TGTGCCAGCAGTCTCCTAGCGGGAGCGAATGAGCAGTTCTTC. This rearrangement joins TRBV6-4 to TRBJ2-1; 10 nucleotides agree with TRBD2. The junction had 5 bases not matched to a gene; V was cut back by 5 bases and J by 7 bases. The V gene's germline CDR1 is MRHNA and CDR2 SNTAGT. CDR3 length equals 14 residues.